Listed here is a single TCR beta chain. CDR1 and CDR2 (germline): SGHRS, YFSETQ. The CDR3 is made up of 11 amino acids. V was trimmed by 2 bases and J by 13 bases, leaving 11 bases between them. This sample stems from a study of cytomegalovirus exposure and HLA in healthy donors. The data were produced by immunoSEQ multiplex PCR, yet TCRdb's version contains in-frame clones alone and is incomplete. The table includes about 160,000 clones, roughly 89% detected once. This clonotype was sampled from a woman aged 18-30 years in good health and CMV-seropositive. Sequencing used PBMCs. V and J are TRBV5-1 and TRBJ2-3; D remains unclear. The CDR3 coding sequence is TGCGCCAGCAGCTTCCTAGGCAGTGAGTATTTT. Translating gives CASSFLGSEYF.